This T cell receptor (beta chain) is drawn from a study of T cells after posttransplantation cyclophosphamide. Trimming removed 1 base at V and 4 bases at J, with 19 bases between. This CDR3 is 16 amino acids long. CDR1 GTSNPN and CDR2 SVGIG come from the germline V gene (reference sequence). Cyclophosphamide on days +3 and +4 followed busulfan-fludarabine conditioning and a marrow graft. Whole-study results and caveats: Recipient CMV seropositivity and CMV reactivation strongly tracked TRB clonality. Donor-recipient repertoire similarity was low at 1-2 months, rising over year one.

This clone was found many times. Antigen: not known. This table comes from immunoSEQ multiplex PCR, and its TCRdb copy is limited to in-frame clones, with some not included. The sample yields roughly 16,000 clones, without any singletons. The sequence came from a female patient in her 30s who received an allogeneic stem cell transplant from a related donor, was CMV-positive, and had no GVHD. Some of the T cells might come from the graft donor. This chain joins TRBV30 and TRBJ2-5, with D perhaps matching TRBD2 (6 bases). The sample here was PBMCs, taken after allogeneic stem cell transplant with posttransplant cyclophosphamide. For the CDR3, the DNA is TGTGCCTGGAGTGAGCGGCGGAGGGTCGGACGAGAGACCCAGTACTTC. It encodes CAWSERRRVGRETQYF.